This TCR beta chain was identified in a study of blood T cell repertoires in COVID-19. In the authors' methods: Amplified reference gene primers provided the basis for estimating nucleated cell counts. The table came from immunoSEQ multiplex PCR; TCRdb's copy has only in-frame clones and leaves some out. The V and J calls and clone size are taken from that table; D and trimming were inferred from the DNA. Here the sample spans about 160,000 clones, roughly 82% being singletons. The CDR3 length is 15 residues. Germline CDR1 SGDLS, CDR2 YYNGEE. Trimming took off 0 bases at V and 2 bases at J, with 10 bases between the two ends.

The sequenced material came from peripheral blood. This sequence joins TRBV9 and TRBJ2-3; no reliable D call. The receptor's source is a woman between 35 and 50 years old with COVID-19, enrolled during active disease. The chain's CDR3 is CASSVVGRNTDTQYF. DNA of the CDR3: TGTGCCAGCAGCGTAGTGGGCAGAAACACAGATACGCAGTATTTT.